A single sample is the source of the 28 T cell receptor beta chains below, sequenced in a study of post-analysis software for immune sequencing data (dated by TCRdb to between 2015 and 2017). The paper as a whole reports these results and caveats: Roughly 5 TRBV segments, including TRBV5-6, TRBV5-1 and TRBV20-1, were significantly more frequent in patients than controls.

Their antigen targets remain unknown. The receptor library was made with PCR. TCRdb lists the instrument as Illumina HiSeq 2500. To reduce PCR and sequencing biases, unique molecular identifiers were built into the TCR beta cDNA libraries. TCRdb passed the public sequencing reads through fastp at Q25 and MiXCR, retaining productive beta sequences. A single entry per CDR3 protein holds the most common genes and DNA from its merged rows. The sample profile shows 180,000 or so distinct CDR3 sequences; 25% to 35% of them were found once. The top ten clones comprise roughly 3.5% of the sample. Material: blood. These receptors all come from a girl younger than 18 with multiple sclerosis.

This clonotype was detected a few times. The J gene is TRBJ2-5, the V gene TRBV2, with 8 positions matching TRBD2. The J call is uncertain, as TRBJ2-7 better fits the DNA end. The CDR3 spans 13 residues. Germline V gene data show CDR1 as SNHLY and CDR2 as FYNNEI. The CDR3 region is CASTERESHEQYF. The CDR3 DNA reads as TGTGCCAGCACCGAGCGGGAGTCCCACGAGCAGTACTTC.

This clonotype has only a few counts. This rearrangement joins TRBV6-2 or TRBV6-3 to TRBJ1-6; D gene unclear. Trimming took 7 bases from V and 5 from J, leaving 6 bases between them. CDR3 length equals 12 residues. Germline V gene lookup returns CDR1 MNHEY and CDR2 SVGEGT. The CDR3 here is CASTLNNSPLHF. As DNA, the CDR3 is TGTGCCAGCACCCTAAATAATTCACCCCTCCACTTT.

This clonotype has ten or more counts. The chain carries TRBV29-1 and TRBJ2-3; 7 bases agree with TRBD1. In germline, CDR1 is SQVTM, CDR2 ANQGSEA. This CDR3 has 14 amino acids. Trimming took 5 bases from V and 2 from J; bases not matched to a gene: 7. The CDR3: CSVLTGVPTDTQYF. The CDR3 bases are TGCAGCGTTCTAACAGGGGTCCCCACAGATACGCAGTATTTT.

V and J are TRBV12-3 or TRBV12-4 and TRBJ2-1, with 9 positions matching TRBD2. The CDR3 consists of 15 residues. After removal of 4 bases from V and 9 bases from J, the junction contained 10 bases not matched to a gene. The CDR3 bases are TGTGCCAGCAGTTCCGCCGGCGGGGGGGGCGGTGAGCAGTTCTTC. It is translated as CASSSAGGGGGEQFF.

This clonotype has a single count. This chain uses TRBV13 with TRBJ2-3; no clear D gene. Germline V gives CDR1 PRHDT, CDR2 FYEKMQ (reference sequence). This CDR3 has 13 amino acids. V shed 6 bases and J shed 4 bases, with 11 bases lying between them. The CDR3 DNA reads TGTGCCAGCAGAAATACTGTTGCAGATACGCAGTATTTT. It codes for CASRNTVADTQYF.

The CDR3 DNA is TGTGCCAGCAGCTTAACCGGGACTAGCGACGAGACCCAGTACTTC. This sequence encodes CASSLTGTSDETQYF. The chain carries TRBV7-2 and TRBJ2-5; 10 nucleotides align to TRBD2. V gave up 2 bases and J gave up 5 bases; unmatched junction bases: 5. Germline V gene sequence: CDR1 SGHTA, CDR2 FQGNSA. The CDR3 loop spans 15 amino acids. The variable domain in full, with the rest retrieved from reference TRBV7-2 and TRBJ2-5, is GAGVSQSPSNKVTEKGKDVELRCDPISGHTALYWYRQSLGQGLEFLIYFQGNSAPDKSGLPSDRFSAERTGGSVSTLTIQRTQQEDSAVYLCASSLTGTSDETQYFGPGTRLLVL.

The chain recombines TRBV7-3 with TRBJ2-3; the D gene is possibly TRBD2 (6 bases). CDR3 length equals 15 residues. CDR1 and CDR2 from the germline V gene are SGHTA and FQGTGA. V shed 5 bases and J shed 5 bases, with 17 bases lying between them. The CDR3 reads CASSPSEGWVDTQYF. In DNA form, the CDR3 reads TGTGCCAGCAGCCCTTCGGAGGGTTGGGTAGATACGCAGTATTTT. The complete variable domain, with remaining parts taken from reference TRBV7-3 and TRBJ2-3, reads GAGVSQTPSNKVTEKGKYVELRCDPISGHTALYWYRQSLGQGPEFLIYFQGTGAADDSGLPNDRFFAVRPEGSVSTLKIQRTERGDSAVYLCASSPSEGWVDTQYFGPGTRLTVL.

This clonotype was counted ten times or more. The chain has TRBV5-1 and TRBJ1-2; D is ambiguous. V was shortened by 0 bases and J by 4 bases, with 16 bases between the two germline ends. Germline lookup yields CDR1 SGHRS and CDR2 YFSETQ. The CDR3 contains 16 residues. The CDR3 loop is CASSLVPDLLGYGYTF. The CDR3, as DNA: TGCGCCAGCAGCTTGGTGCCAGATCTACTGGGCTATGGCTACACCTTC. The entire variable domain, with the rest obtained from reference TRBV5-1 and TRBJ1-2, is as follows: KAGVTQTPRYLIKTRGQQVTLSCSPISGHRSVSWYQQTPGQGLQFLFEYFSETQRNKGNFPGRFSGRQFSNSRSEMNVSTLELGDSALYLCASSLVPDLLGYGYTFGSGTRLTVV.

In its sample, this clonotype was seen a few times. The J gene is TRBJ2-4, the V gene TRBV2; D might be TRBD2 (7 bases). The J call may be in error: the DNA end matches TRBJ2-7 better. The CDR3 covers 13 residues. The V gene's germline CDR1 is SNHLY and CDR2 FYNNEI. The CDR3 is CASTGGLKYEQYF. The CDR3 nucleotides are TGTGCCAGCACCGGGGGGCTCAAGTACGAGCAGTACTTC.

This clonotype was detected a few times. The chain has TRBV7-3 and TRBJ1-4; D gene ambiguous. V was pared by 2 bases and J by 8 bases, with 18 bases between. CDR3 length equals 16 residues. Per germline, CDR1 SGHTA and CDR2 FQGTGA. The DNA of the CDR3 is TGTGCCAGCAGCTTAGGCCAGGCAACGATGGGGGAAAAACTGTTTTTT. Encoded protein: CASSLGQATMGEKLFF.

This clonotype has a count of ten or more. V gene TRBV20-1 combines with J gene TRBJ2-1, with 8 bases identical to TRBD2. Unmatched junction bases numbered 14, after V lost 4 bases and J lost 9 bases. CDR1 and CDR2 from the germline V gene are DFQATT and SNEGSKA (reference sequence). The CDR3 contains 15 residues. The CDR3 here is CSAITGTRALGEQFF. CDR3 bases: TGCAGTGCTATTACCGGGACTAGAGCTCTCGGTGAGCAGTTCTTC.

The rearrangement links TRBV7-9 to TRBJ2-3, with D perhaps matching TRBD2 (6 bases). The CDR3 has 14 amino acids. CDR1 SEHNR and CDR2 FQNEAQ come from the germline V gene (reference sequence). Trimming removed 5 bases from V and 4 bases from J, with 13 bases in between. CDR3: CASSARRDADTQYF. CDR3 nucleotides: TGTGCCAGCAGCGCCCGGAGGGACGCAGATACGCAGTATTTT.

This clonotype has only a few counts. The chain recombines TRBV15 with TRBJ1-2, with no clear D. V was clipped by 0 bases and J by 2 bases, with 13 bases between them. This CDR3 is 16 amino acids long. Germline assignment: CDR1 LNHNV and CDR2 YYDKDF (reference sequence). The CDR3 spells CATSREEDLRNYGYTF. For the CDR3, the DNA is TGTGCCACCAGCAGAGAGGAGGACCTGAGAAACTATGGCTACACCTTC.

This clonotype was seen only a few times. The chain joins TRBV28 to TRBJ2-2, with 7 bases aligning to TRBD2. V was clipped by 3 bases and J by 5 bases; unmatched bases: 6. In germline, CDR1 is MDHEN, CDR2 SYDVKM. The CDR3 is 15 residues long. CDR3 protein: CASSFSRGGTGELFF. Written as DNA, the CDR3 is TGTGCCAGCAGTTTCTCACGGGGAGGGACCGGGGAGCTGTTTTTT.

This clonotype was counted a single time. This may stem from a read error, because a much larger clone lies one nucleotide away. This sequence joins TRBV10-2 and TRBJ2-4; 12 bases agree with TRBD2. The assigned J gene may be wrong: the sequence end matches TRBJ2-7 better. In germline, CDR1 is WSHSY, CDR2 SAAADI. The CDR3 consists of 14 residues. This CDR3 is CASSPLAGGYEQYF. The CDR3 bases are TGCGCCAGCAGTCCACTAGCGGGGGGCTACGAGCAGTACTTC.

About this clonotype itself: This may be a read error: a much more frequent sequence differs by one nucleotide. The rearrangement uses TRBV7-2 and TRBJ1-1, with 8 bases that match TRBD1. The CDR3 consists of 14 residues. Germline V gives CDR1 SGHTA, CDR2 FQGNSA. The junction had 3 bases not matched to a gene; V was cut back by 5 bases and J by 1 base. The CDR3 nucleotides read TGTGCCAGCAGCCATGGACAGGGGAACACTGAAGCTTTCTTT. It codes for CASSHGQGNTEAFF.

This clonotype showed up just a few times. A much larger clone is a single base away; this may be a read error. V and J are TRBV29-1 and TRBJ2-5, with D possibly matching TRBD1 (5 bases). The CDR3 has 13 residues. Trimming removed 3 bases from V and 3 bases from J, with 11 bases in between. Germline lookup yields CDR1 SQVTM and CDR2 ANQGSEA. CDR3 amino acids: CSVEGLLKETQYF. The DNA for the CDR3 is TGCAGCGTTGAGGGGCTATTAAAAGAGACCCAGTACTTC.

This clonotype was recorded at least ten times. The CDR3 nucleotides read TGCAGTGCTAGCATGGGCTACGAGCAGTACTTC. The encoded protein is CSASMGYEQYF. J is TRBJ2-7 and V is TRBV20-1, with D uncertain. This CDR3 contains 11 residues. V lost 3 bases and J 3 bases, leaving 6 bases between the germline ends. Germline CDR1 and CDR2: DFQATT and SNEGSKA (reference sequence).

This rearrangement joins TRBV5-5 to TRBJ1-4, with a possible D match to TRBD1 (5 bases). V lost 4 bases and J 0 bases, leaving 16 bases between the germline ends. The CDR3 runs 17 residues. Germline V gives CDR1 SGHKS, CDR2 YYEKEE (reference sequence). The CDR3 reads CASSQTSGDPTNEKLFF. CDR3 DNA: TGTGCCAGCAGCCAAACCTCGGGGGACCCAACTAATGAAAAACTGTTTTTT.

At least ten counts were recorded for this clonotype. The rearrangement uses TRBV29-1 and TRBJ1-2; D remains unclear. V lost 6 bases to trimming and J lost 13 bases, with 27 bases between them. CDR1 is SQVTM and CDR2 is ANQGSEA in the germline V gene. The CDR3 runs to 14 residues. DNA of the CDR3: TGCAGCGTCTTAGCCGGACTCCACGGAAGTTTCTGCACCTTC. Protein product: CSVLAGLHGSFCTF.

This clonotype was seen repeatedly, ten times or more. The chain combines TRBV29-1 with TRBJ1-1; D uncertain. The V gene lost 2 bases and the J gene lost 0 bases, with 4 bases spanning the gap. In germline, CDR1 is SQVTM, CDR2 ANQGSEA. CDR3 length: 12 amino acids. CDR3 coding DNA: TGCAGCGTTGAAAGAGTGAACACTGAAGCTTTCTTT. This gives the protein CSVERVNTEAFF.

J is TRBJ1-4 and V is TRBV14, with D uncertain. The CDR3 sequence is 15 residues long. Germline V gene sequence: CDR1 SGHDN, CDR2 FVKESK. Trimming cost V 6 bases and J 3 bases, with 14 bases left between them. The CDR3 nucleotides are TGTGCCAGCAGACCAAAAACTTTGTCTAATGAAAAACTGTTTTTT. This translates into CASRPKTLSNEKLFF.

About this clonotype: A much larger clone differs from this one at a single base, so this may be a read error. The rearrangement joins TRBV4-1 to TRBJ2-7; D gene uncertain. The CDR3 is 14 residues long. V shed 2 bases and J shed 7 bases, with 15 bases lying between them. The germline gives CDR1 MGHRA, CDR2 YSYEKL. The CDR3, as DNA: TGCGCCAGCAGCCAATCAAGGGTAAACAATGAGCAGTACTTC. It encodes CASSQSRVNNEQYF.

The CDR3 sequence: CASSSRGQRYTEAFF. DNA of the CDR3: TGTGCCAGCAGCTCCCGAGGACAGAGATACACTGAAGCTTTCTTT. V and J are TRBV5-6 and TRBJ1-1; weak D call: TRBD1 (6 bases). The CDR3 covers 15 residues. The germline V gene encodes CDR1 SGHDT and CDR2 YYEEEE. V was shortened by 3 bases and J by 3 bases, with 15 bases between the two germline ends.

The chain joins TRBV5-1 to TRBJ1-2; D perhaps matches TRBD1 (5 bases). CDR1 and CDR2 (germline): SGHRS, YFSETQ. The CDR3 runs to 15 residues. The germline V and J ends were trimmed by 2 bases and 3 bases, with 14 bases remaining between them. CDR3 DNA: TGCGCCAGCAGCTTATTTCAGGGAGTGGACTATGGCTACACCTTC. It codes for CASSLFQGVDYGYTF.

The table lists this clonotype with many counts. The CDR3 reads CASSLAVRETQYF. Written as DNA, the CDR3 is TGCGCCAGCAGCTTGGCGGTCCGGGAGACCCAGTACTTC. The V and J genes are TRBV5-1 and TRBJ2-5; no clear D. Between the trimmed V and J ends, which lost 0 bases and 5 bases, there was a span of 8 bases. Germline CDR1 and CDR2: SGHRS and YFSETQ. This CDR3 spans 13 amino acids.

The genes are TRBV20-1 and TRBJ2-1, with TRBD2 identical over 14 bases. With V trimmed by 5 bases and J by 10 bases, 10 bases remained unmatched. Per the germline V gene, CDR1 is DFQATT and CDR2 is SNEGSKA (reference sequence). CDR3 length equals 15 residues. The CDR3 loop is CSARAGTSGSREQFF. Here the CDR3 DNA reads TGCAGTGCTCGAGCAGGGACTAGCGGGAGTAGAGAGCAGTTCTTC.

About this clonotype: It may be a read error: a sequence one base away is much more abundant. The genes are TRBV5-1 and TRBJ2-5; D unresolved. Germline V gene data show CDR1 as SGHRS and CDR2 as YFSETQ. V lost 1 base and J lost 11, with 21 bases in between. This CDR3 is built from 15 residues. CDR3 coding DNA: TGCGCCAGCAGCTTGTCCGGCCAGACCCACAATGAGCAGTACTTC. Residues: CASSLSGQTHNEQYF.